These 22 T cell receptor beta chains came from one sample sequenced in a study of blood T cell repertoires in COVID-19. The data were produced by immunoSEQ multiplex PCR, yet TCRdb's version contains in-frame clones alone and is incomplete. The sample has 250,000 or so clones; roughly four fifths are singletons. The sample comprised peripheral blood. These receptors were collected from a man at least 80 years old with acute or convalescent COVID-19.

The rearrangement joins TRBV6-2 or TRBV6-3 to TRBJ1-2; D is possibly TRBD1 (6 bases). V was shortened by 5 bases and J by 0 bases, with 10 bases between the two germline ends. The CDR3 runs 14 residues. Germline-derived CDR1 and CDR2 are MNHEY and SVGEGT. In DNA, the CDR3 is TGTGCCAGCAGTGAGGACAGTTCTAACTATGGCTACACCTTC. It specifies CASSEDSSNYGYTF.

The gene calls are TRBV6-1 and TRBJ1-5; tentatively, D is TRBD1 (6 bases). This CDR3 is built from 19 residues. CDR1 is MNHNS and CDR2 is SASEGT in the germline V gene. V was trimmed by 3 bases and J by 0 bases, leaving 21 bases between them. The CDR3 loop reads CASSDRSGTLAYSNQPQHF. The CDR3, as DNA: TGTGCCAGCAGTGACCGATCCGGGACACTGGCATATAGCAATCAGCCCCAGCATTTT.

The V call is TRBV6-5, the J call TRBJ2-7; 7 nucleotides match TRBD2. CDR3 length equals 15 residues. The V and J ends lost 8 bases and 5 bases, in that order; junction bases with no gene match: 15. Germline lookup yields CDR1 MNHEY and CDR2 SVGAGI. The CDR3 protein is CASGQWVAGVDEQYF. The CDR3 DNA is TGTGCCAGCGGCCAGTGGGTAGCGGGCGTGGACGAGCAGTACTTC.

In nucleotides, the CDR3 is TGTGCCAGCAGCGGTACCGCGAACACCGGGGAGCTGTTTTTT. As protein: CASSGTANTGELFF. The chain couples TRBV2 to TRBJ2-2, with D hard to call. Germline CDR1 and CDR2: SNHLY and FYNNEI. Trimming took off 6 bases at V and 0 bases at J, with 8 bases between the two ends. The CDR3 has 14 amino acids.

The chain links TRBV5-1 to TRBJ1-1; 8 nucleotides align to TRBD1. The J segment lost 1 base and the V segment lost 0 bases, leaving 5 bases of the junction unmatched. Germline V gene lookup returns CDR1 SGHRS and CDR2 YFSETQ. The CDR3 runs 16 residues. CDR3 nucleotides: TGCGCCAGCAGCTTGGGGACAGGGTTACAGAACACTGAAGCTTTCTTT. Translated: CASSLGTGLQNTEAFF.

The CDR3 region has the DNA TGTGCCAGCAGTCCGGGGACAGGGGTTCCCTATGGCTACACCTTC. Protein: CASSPGTGVPYGYTF. The chain has TRBV6-5 and TRBJ1-2; TRBD1 agrees at 10 bases. The CDR3 totals 15 residues. V was clipped by 5 bases and J by 4 bases; unmatched bases: 7. CDR1 is MNHEY and CDR2 is SVGAGI in the germline V gene.

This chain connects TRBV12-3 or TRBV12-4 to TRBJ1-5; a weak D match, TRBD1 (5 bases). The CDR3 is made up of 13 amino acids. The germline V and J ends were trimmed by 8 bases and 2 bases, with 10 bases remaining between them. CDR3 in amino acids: CASARGGNQPQHF. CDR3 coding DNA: TGTGCCAGCGCTCGGGGGGGCAATCAGCCCCAGCATTTT.

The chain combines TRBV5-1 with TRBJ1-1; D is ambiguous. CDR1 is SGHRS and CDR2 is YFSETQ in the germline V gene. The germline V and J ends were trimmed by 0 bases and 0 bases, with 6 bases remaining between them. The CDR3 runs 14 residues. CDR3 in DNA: TGCGCCAGCAGCTTGGGCAGTTTGAACACTGAAGCTTTCTTT. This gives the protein CASSLGSLNTEAFF.

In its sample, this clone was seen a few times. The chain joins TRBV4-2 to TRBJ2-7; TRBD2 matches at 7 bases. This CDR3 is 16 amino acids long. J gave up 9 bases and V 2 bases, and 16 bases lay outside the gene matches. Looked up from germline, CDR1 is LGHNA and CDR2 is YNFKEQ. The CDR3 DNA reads TGTGCCAGCAGCCAATTCATCTCGGGGGGATCCGGACGGCAGTACTTC. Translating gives CASSQFISGGSGRQYF.

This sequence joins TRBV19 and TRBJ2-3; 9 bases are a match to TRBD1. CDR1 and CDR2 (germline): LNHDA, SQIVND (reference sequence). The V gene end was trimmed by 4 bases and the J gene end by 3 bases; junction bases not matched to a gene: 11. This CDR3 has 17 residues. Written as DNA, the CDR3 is TGTGCCAGTAGTACGTATTCCGGGACAGGGTTGACAGATACGCAGTATTTT. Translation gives CASSTYSGTGLTDTQYF.

The CDR3 here is CASSLQGTGGYGYTF. The CDR3 coding sequence is TGTGCCAGCAGCCTCCAAGGGACAGGGGGCTATGGCTACACCTTC. The V gene is TRBV3-1 (or the pseudogene TRBV3-2), the J gene TRBJ1-2; 11 bases match TRBD1. Germline V lookup: CDR1 LGHDT, CDR2 YNNKEL (reference sequence). The CDR3 has 15 amino acids. V shed 4 bases, J shed 4 bases, and the junction held 5 bases outside the gene matches.

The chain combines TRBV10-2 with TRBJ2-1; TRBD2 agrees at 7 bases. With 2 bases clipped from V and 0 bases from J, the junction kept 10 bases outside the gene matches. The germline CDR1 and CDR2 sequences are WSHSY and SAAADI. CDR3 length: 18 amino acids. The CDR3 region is CASSEPFAGESSYNEQFF. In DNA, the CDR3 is TGCGCCAGCAGTGAGCCGTTCGCGGGGGAAAGCTCCTACAATGAGCAGTTCTTC.

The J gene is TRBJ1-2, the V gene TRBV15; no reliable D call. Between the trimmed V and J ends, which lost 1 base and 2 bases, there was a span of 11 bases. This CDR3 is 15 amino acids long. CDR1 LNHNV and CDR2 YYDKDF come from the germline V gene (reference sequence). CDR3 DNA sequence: TGTGCCACCAGCAGAGTAGGCGGTCAGAACTATGGCTACACCTTC. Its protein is CATSRVGGQNYGYTF. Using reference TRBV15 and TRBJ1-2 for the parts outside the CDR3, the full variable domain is DAMVIQNPRYQVTQFGKPVTLSCSQTLNHNVMYWYQQKSSQAPKLLFHYYDKDFNNEADTPDNFQSRRPNTSFCFLDIRSPGLGDTAMYLCATSRVGGQNYGYTFGSGTRLTVV.

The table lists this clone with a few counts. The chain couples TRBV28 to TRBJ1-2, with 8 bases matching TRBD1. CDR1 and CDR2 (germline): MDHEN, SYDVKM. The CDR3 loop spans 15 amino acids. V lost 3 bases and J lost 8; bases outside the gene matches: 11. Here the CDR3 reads CASSLNQGAYGGYTF. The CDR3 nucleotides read TGTGCCAGCAGTTTGAACCAGGGGGCTTATGGAGGCTACACCTTC.

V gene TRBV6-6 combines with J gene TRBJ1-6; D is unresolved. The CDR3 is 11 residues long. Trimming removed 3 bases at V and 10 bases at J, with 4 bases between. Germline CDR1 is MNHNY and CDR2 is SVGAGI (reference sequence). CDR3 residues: CASSYQSPLHF. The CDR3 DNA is TGTGCCAGCAGTTATCAATCACCCCTCCACTTT.

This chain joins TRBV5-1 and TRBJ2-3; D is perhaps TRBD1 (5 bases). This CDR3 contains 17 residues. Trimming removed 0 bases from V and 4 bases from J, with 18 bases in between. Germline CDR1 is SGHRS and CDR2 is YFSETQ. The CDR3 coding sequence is TGCGCCAGCAGCTTGGTAGGGCCTCACAGGAGATCAGATACGCAGTATTTT. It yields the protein CASSLVGPHRRSDTQYF.

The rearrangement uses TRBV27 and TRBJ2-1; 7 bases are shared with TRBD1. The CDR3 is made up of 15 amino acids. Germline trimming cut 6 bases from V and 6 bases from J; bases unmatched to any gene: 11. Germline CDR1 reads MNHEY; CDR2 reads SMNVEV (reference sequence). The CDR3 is CASRFLYRGGNEQFF. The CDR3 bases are TGTGCCAGCAGGTTTCTATACAGGGGTGGCAATGAGCAGTTCTTC.

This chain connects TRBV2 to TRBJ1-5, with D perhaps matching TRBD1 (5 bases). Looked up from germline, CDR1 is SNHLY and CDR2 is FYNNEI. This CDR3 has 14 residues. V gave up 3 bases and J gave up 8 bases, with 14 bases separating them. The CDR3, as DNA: TGTGCCAGCAGTGATCAGGGCCCCCGGGAGCCCCAGCATTTT. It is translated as CASSDQGPREPQHF.

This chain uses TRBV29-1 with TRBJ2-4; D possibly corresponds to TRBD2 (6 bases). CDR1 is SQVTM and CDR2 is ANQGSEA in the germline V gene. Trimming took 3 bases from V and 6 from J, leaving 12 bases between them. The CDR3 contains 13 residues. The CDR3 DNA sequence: TGCAGCGTTGAGCGGCAGGGAGGAAACATTCAGTACTTC. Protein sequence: CSVERQGGNIQYF.

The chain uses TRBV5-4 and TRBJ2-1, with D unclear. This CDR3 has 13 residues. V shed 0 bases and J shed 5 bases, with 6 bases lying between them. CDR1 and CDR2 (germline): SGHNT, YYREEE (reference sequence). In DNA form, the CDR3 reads TGTGCCAGCAGCTTGGCTGTAGACAATGAGCAGTTCTTC. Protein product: CASSLAVDNEQFF.

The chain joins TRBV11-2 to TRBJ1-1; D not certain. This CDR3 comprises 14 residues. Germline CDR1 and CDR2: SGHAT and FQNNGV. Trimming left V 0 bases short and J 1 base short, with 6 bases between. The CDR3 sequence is CASSLDGGNTEAFF. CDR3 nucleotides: TGTGCCAGCAGCTTAGATGGAGGGAACACTGAAGCTTTCTTT.

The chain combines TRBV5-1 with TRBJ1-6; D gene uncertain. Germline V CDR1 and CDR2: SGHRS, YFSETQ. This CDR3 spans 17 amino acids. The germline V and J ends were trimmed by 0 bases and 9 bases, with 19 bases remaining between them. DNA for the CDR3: TGCGCCAGCAGCTTGGGGGGAGCCGGGCAGAGCGGTTCACCCCTCCACTTT. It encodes CASSLGGAGQSGSPLHF.